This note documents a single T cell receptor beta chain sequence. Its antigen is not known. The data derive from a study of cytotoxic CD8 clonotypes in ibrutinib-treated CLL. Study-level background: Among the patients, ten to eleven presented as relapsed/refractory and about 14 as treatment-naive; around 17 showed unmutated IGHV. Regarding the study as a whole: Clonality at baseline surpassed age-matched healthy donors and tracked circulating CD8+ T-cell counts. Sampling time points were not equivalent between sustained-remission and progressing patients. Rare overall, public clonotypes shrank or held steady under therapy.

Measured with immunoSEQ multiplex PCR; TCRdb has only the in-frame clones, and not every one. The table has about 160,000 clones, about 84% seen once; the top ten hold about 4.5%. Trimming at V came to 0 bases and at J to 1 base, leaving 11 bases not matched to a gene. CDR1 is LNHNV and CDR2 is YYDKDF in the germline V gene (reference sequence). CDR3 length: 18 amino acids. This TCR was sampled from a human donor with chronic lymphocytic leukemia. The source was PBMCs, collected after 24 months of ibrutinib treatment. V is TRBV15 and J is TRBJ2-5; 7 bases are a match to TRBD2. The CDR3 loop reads CATSREMLSSGIQETQYF. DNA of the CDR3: TGTGCCACCAGCAGAGAAATGTTGTCTAGCGGAATCCAAGAGACCCAGTACTTC.